The next 4 T cell receptor beta chains were all read from a single sample in a study of long-term antiretroviral therapy in people with HIV. Assay version v3.0 of immunoSEQ was used, and it was run at survey level. Measured with immunoSEQ multiplex PCR; TCRdb has only the in-frame clones, and not every one. The repertoire holds around 19,000 clones, with 75% to 85% as singletons. Material: unsorted PBMCs, obtained 0.3 years before starting antiretroviral therapy. Every receptor here comes from a man in his forties or fifties with HIV.

This clone occurred a few times. For the CDR3, the DNA is TGTGCCAGTAGCTTGGGCAGGGGCTTTGAAGCTTTCTTT. This translates into CASSLGRGFEAFF. This chain uses TRBV19 with TRBJ1-1; weak D call: TRBD1 (6 bases). CDR3 length: 13 amino acids. With 6 bases removed from V and 7 bases from J, the gap between germline ends came to 15 bases. Germline V gene lookup returns CDR1 LNHDA and CDR2 SQIVND (reference sequence).

The chain joins TRBV10-3 to TRBJ2-1; possibly TRBD2 for D (5 bases). CDR1 ENHRY and CDR2 SYGVKD come from the germline V gene. CDR3 length: 14 residues. Trimming shortened V by 8 bases and J by 3 bases, and 14 bases separated the two germline ends. In nucleotides, the CDR3 is TGTGCCATCGGTGGAGACGGGGACTACAATGAGCAGTTCTTC. Protein product: CAIGGDGDYNEQFF.

The count of this clone is one. V is TRBV5-4 and J is TRBJ2-1, with 11 positions matching TRBD2. This CDR3 comprises 16 residues. V trimming: 3 bases; J trimming: 4 bases; junction bases outside the gene matches: 6. Germline CDR1 and CDR2: SGHNT and YYREEE (reference sequence). The CDR3 sequence: CASSSAGLAEYNEQFF. The CDR3 region has the DNA TGTGCCAGCAGCTCTGCGGGACTAGCGGAATACAATGAGCAGTTCTTC.

J is TRBJ2-5 and V is TRBV7-9, with 9 bases fitting TRBD1. CDR1 is SEHNR, CDR2 FQNEAQ, per germline (reference sequence). V lost 5 bases and J lost 5; bases outside the gene matches: 6. This CDR3 is 14 amino acids long. CDR3 in amino acids: CASSPWTGEETQYF. The CDR3 DNA sequence: TGTGCCAGCAGCCCTTGGACAGGGGAGGAGACCCAGTACTTC.